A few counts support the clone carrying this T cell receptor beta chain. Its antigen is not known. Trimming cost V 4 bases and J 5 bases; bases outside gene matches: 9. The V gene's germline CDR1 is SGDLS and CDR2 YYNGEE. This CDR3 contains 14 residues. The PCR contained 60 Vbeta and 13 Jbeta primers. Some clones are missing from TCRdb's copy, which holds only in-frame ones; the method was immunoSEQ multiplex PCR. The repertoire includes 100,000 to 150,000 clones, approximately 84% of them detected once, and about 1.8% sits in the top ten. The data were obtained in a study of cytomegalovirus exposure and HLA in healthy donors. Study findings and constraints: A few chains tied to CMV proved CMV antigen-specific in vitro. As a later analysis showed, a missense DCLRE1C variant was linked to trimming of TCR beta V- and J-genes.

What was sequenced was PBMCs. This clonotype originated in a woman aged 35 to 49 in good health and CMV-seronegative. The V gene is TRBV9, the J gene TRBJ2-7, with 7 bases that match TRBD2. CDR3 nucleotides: TGTGCCAGCAGCCTTAGGACTAGGTTGAACGAGCAGTACTTC. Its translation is CASSLRTRLNEQYF.